This T cell receptor (beta chain) was recorded in a study of blood T cell repertoires in COVID-19. Study summary: Acute-phase and convalescent COVID-19 samples originated in the United States, Italy and Spain.

Germline assignment: CDR1 SGHTA and CDR2 FQGNSA. V lost 3 bases to trimming and J lost 3 bases; unmatched junction nucleotides: 5. The CDR3 has 15 residues. The study drew participants aged about 18 to 90 years from fewer than 30 US areas. Two negative PCRs, clearance, or symptom resolution had been documented for recovered Cohort 3 donors. In the authors' workflow: The authors estimated nucleated cell counts from reference gene primer amplification. TCRdb's table, derived via immunoSEQ multiplex PCR, lists solely in-frame clones and lacks some. V and J calls plus clone size are reproduced from that table; the DNA served to infer D and trimming. The repertoire holds a few hundred thousand clones, 65% to 85% seen once, with more than 3% in the top ten.

The sequenced material came from PBMCs or T cells enriched from blood (not recorded which). The sequence derives from a man aged 50-59 years who had recovered from COVID-19. The V gene is TRBV7-2, the J gene TRBJ1-2; 9 nucleotides align to TRBD1. DNA of the CDR3: TGTGCCAGCAGCTTCTGGGACAGGGTCGACTATGGCTACACCTTC. It specifies CASSFWDRVDYGYTF.